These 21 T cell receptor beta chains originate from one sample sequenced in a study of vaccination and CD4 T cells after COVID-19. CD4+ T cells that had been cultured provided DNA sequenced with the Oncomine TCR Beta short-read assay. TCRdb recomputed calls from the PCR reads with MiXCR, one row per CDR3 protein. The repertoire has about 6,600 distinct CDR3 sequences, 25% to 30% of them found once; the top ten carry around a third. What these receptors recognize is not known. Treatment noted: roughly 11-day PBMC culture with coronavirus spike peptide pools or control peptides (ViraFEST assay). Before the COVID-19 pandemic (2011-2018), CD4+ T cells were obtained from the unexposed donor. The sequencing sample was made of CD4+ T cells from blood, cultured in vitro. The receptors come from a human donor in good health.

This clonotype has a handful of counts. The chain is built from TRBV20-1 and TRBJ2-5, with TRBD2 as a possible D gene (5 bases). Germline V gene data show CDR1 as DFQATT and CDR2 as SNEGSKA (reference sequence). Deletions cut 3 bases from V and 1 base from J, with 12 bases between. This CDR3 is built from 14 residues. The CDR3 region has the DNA TGCAGTGCTAGCGAGGGAATTATCCAAGAGACCCAGTACTTC. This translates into CSASEGIIQETQYF.

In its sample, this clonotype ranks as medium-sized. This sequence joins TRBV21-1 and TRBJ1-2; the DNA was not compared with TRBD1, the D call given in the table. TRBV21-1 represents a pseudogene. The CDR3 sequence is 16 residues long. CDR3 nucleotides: TGTGCCAGCAGCAAAGCCACAGGGCCTAATGTGGGTGGCTACACCTTC. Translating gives CASSKATGPNVGGYTF.

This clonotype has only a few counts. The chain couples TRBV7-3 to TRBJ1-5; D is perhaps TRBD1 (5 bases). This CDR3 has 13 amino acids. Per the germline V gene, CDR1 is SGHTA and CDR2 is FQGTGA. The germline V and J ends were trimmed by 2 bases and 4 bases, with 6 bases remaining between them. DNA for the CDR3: TGTGCCAGCAGCTTAGACAGTAATCAGCCCCAGCATTTT. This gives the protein CASSLDSNQPQHF.

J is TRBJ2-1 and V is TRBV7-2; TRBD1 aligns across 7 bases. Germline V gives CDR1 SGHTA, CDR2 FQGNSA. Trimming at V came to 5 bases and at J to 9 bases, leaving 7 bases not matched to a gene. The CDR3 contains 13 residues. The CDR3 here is CASSRQGGSEQFF. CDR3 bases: TGTGCCAGCAGCCGACAGGGTGGGAGTGAGCAGTTCTTC.

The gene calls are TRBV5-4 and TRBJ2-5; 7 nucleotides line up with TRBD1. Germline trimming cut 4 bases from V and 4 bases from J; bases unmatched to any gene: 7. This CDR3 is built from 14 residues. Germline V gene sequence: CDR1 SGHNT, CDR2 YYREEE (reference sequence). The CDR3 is CASSTKTGPETQYF. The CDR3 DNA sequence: TGTGCCAGCAGCACCAAGACAGGGCCAGAGACCCAGTACTTC.

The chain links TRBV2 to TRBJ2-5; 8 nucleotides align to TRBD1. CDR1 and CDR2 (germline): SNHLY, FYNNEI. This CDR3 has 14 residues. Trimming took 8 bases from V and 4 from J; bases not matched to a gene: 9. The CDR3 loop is CASGWGTGGETQYF. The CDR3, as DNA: TGTGCCAGCGGGTGGGGTACAGGGGGAGAGACCCAGTACTTC.

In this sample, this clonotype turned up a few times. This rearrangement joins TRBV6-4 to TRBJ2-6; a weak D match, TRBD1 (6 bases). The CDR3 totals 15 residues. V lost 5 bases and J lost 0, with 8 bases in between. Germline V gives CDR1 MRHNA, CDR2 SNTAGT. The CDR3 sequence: CASSPQGSGANVLTF. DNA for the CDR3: TGTGCCAGCAGTCCACAGGGCTCTGGGGCCAACGTCCTGACTTTC.

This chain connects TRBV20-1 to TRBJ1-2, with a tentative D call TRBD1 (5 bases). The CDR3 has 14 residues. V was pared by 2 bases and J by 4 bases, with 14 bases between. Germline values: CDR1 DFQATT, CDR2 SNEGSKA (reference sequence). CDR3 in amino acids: CSARMWDGVYGYTF. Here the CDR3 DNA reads TGCAGTGCTAGAATGTGGGACGGAGTCTATGGCTACACCTTC.

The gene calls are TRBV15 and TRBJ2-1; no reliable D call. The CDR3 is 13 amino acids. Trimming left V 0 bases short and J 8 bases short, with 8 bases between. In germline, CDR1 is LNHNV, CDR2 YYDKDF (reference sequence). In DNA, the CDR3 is TGTGCCACCAGCAGAGACCATCCATATGAGCAGTTCTTC. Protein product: CATSRDHPYEQFF.

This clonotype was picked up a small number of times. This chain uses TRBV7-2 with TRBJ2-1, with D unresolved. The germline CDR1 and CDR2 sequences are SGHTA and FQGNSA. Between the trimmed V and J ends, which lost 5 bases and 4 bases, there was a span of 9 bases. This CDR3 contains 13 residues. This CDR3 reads CASSLDKYNEQFF. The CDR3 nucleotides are TGTGCCAGCAGCCTCGACAAATACAATGAGCAGTTCTTC.

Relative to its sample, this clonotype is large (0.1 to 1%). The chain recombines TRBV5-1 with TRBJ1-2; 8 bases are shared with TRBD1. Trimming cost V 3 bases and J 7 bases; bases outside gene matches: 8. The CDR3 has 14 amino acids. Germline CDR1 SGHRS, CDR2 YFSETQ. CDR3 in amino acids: CASSSSGQGGGYTF. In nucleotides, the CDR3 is TGCGCCAGCAGCTCTTCCGGACAGGGAGGTGGCTACACCTTC.

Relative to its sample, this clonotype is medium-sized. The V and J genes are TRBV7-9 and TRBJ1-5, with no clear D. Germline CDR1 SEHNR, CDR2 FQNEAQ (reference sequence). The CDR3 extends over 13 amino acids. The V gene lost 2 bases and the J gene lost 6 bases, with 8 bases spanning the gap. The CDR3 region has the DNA TGTGCCAGCAGCTTAAAAGGGTTTCAGCCCCAGCATTTT. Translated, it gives CASSLKGFQPQHF. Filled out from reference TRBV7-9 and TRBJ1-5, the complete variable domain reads DTGVSQNPRHKITKRGQNVTFRCDPISEHNRLYWYRQTLGQGPEFLTYFQNEAQLEKSRLLSDRFSAERPKGSFSTLEIQRTEQGDSAMYLCASSLKGFQPQHFGDGTRLSIL.

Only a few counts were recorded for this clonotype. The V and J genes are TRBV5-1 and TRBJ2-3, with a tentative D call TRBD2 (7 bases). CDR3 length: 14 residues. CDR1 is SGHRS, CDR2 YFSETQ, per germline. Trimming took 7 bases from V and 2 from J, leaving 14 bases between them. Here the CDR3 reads CASGGGRNTDTQYF. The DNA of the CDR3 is TGCGCCAGCGGGGGGGGGCGTAACACAGATACGCAGTATTTT.

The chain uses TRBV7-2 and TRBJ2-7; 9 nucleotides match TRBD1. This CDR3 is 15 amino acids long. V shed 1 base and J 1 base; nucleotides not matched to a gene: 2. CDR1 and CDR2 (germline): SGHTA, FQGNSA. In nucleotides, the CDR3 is TGTGCCAGCAGCTTAGGACAGGGGGAGTCCTACGAGCAGTACTTC. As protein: CASSLGQGESYEQYF.

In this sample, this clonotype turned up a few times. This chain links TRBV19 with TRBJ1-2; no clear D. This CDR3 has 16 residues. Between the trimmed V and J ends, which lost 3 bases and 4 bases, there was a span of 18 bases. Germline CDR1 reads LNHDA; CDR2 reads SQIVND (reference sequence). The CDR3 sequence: CASSIAESRGGYGYTF. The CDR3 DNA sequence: TGTGCCAGTAGTATTGCAGAGAGTCGGGGAGGCTATGGCTACACCTTC. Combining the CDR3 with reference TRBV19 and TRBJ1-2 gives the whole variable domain DGGITQSPKYLFRKEGQNVTLSCEQNLNHDAMYWYRQDPGQGLRLIYYSQIVNDFQKGDIAEGYSVSREKKESFPLTVTSAQKNPTAFYLCASSIAESRGGYGYTFGSGTRLTVV.

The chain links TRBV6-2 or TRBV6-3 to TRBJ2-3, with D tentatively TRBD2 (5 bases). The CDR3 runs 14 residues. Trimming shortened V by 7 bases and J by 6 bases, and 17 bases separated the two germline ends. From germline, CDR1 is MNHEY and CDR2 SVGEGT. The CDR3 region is CASTDTVEVDTQYF. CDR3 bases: TGTGCCAGCACCGACACAGTGGAGGTGGATACGCAGTATTTT.

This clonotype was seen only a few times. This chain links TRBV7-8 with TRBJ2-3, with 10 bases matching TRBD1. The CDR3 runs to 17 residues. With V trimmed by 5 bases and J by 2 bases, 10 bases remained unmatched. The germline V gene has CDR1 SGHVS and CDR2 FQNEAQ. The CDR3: CASSLRTGGFVTDTQYF. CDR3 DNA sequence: TGTGCCAGCAGCCTTCGGACAGGGGGTTTCGTCACAGATACGCAGTATTTT. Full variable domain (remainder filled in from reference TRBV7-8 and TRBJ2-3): GAGVSQSPRYKVAKRGQDVALRCDPISGHVSLFWYQQALGQGPEFLTYFQNEAQLDKSGLPSDRFFAERPEGSVSTLKIQRTQQEDSAVYLCASSLRTGGFVTDTQYFGPGTRLTVL.

The CDR3 is CASSQGESNREAFF. The CDR3, as DNA: TGCGCCAGCAGCCAAGGTGAGTCCAACCGGGAAGCTTTCTTT. The rearrangement links TRBV4-1 to TRBJ1-1; D is unresolved. Germline V gene lookup returns CDR1 MGHRA and CDR2 YSYEKL. This CDR3 comprises 14 residues. Trimming removed 1 base from V and 8 bases from J, with 14 bases in between.

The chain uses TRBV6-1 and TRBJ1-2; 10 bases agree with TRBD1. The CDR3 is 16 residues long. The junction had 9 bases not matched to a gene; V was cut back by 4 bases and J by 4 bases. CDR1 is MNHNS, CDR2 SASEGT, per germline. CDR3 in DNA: TGTGCCAGCAGTGTGACAGGGGGCACGGGCGGCTATGGCTACACCTTC. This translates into CASSVTGGTGGYGYTF.

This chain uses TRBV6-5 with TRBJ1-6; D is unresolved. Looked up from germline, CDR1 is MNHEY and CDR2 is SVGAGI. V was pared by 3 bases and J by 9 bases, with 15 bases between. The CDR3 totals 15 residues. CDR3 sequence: CASSYSIIKGSPLHF. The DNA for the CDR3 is TGTGCCAGCAGTTATTCGATTATCAAGGGTTCACCCCTCCACTTT.

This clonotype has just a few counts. CDR3 DNA: TGTGCCAGCAGTTTCCAGGGAGACACTGAAGCTTTCTTT. Translated, it gives CASSFQGDTEAFF. The J gene is TRBJ1-1, the V gene TRBV12-3 or TRBV12-4, with TRBD1 as a possible D gene (5 bases). The CDR3 loop spans 13 amino acids. V dropped 3 bases and J dropped 3 bases, with 8 bases sitting between them.